The 25 T cell receptor beta chains presented below share a single source sample, sequenced in a study of T cell responses to AZD1222 COVID-19 vaccine. Clones were read by immunoSEQ multiplex PCR, and TCRdb kept only the in-frame ones, dropping some. The sample includes roughly 190,000 clones, just over 90% seen only once; the top ten take about 3.9%. The sequencing used peripheral blood, collected on day 0 of AZD1222 vaccination. The receptors originated from an adult in good health.

To note about this clone: One end of the junction is discordant with germline, which a read error may explain. V usage is TRBV3-1 (or the pseudogene TRBV3-2) and J usage is TRBJ1-5; weak D call: TRBD1 (5 bases). CDR1 and CDR2 (germline): LGHDT, YNNKEL (reference sequence). The CDR3 is made up of 12 amino acids. Here the CDR3 reads CASSQGGTSKIF. The CDR3 DNA sequence: TGTGCCAGCAGCCAAGGGGGGACGTCGAAAATTTTT.

V is TRBV19 and J is TRBJ2-1, with D perhaps matching TRBD1 (5 bases). The CDR3 is 15 residues long. Germline CDR1 reads LNHDA; CDR2 reads SQIVND (reference sequence). Trimming left V 1 base short and J 8 bases short, with 15 bases between. CDR3 sequence reads: CASSIVSLGPHEQFF. As DNA, the CDR3 is TGTGCCAGTAGTATAGTTTCGTTGGGGCCTCATGAGCAGTTCTTC.

V usage is TRBV7-9 and J usage is TRBJ2-5; TRBD2 agrees at 11 bases. The CDR3 extends over 18 amino acids. Losses at the gene ends were 4 bases for V and 4 bases for J; bases not matched to a gene: 14. Germline-derived CDR1 and CDR2 are SEHNR and FQNEAQ (reference sequence). This chain's CDR3 is CASSSGWLAGGPGETQYF. CDR3 nucleotide sequence: TGTGCCAGCAGCTCAGGCTGGCTAGCGGGGGGCCCAGGAGAGACCCAGTACTTC. The full variable domain, in which reference TRBV7-9 and TRBJ2-5 provide the parts outside the CDR3, is DTGVSQNPRHKITKRGQNVTFRCDPISEHNRLYWYRQTLGQGPEFLTYFQNEAQLEKSRLLSDRFSAERPKGSFSTLEIQRTEQGDSAMYLCASSSGWLAGGPGETQYFGPGTRLLVL.

CDR3: CASWGSAGGRYNEQFF. CDR3 nucleotide sequence: TGTGCCAGTTGGGGCTCGGCGGGAGGGAGGTACAATGAGCAGTTCTTC. The chain couples TRBV19 to TRBJ2-1; 9 bases align to TRBD2. The trim removed 8 bases at V and 4 bases at J, leaving 12 bases unmatched. The CDR3 is made up of 16 amino acids. From germline, CDR1 is LNHDA and CDR2 SQIVND (reference sequence). Based on the CDR3 plus reference TRBV19 and TRBJ2-1, the full variable domain is DGGITQSPKYLFRKEGQNVTLSCEQNLNHDAMYWYRQDPGQGLRLIYYSQIVNDFQKGDIAEGYSVSREKKESFPLTVTSAQKNPTAFYLCASWGSAGGRYNEQFFGPGTRLTVL.

A few counts support this clone. The V and J genes are TRBV5-8 and TRBJ1-4, with a weak D call TRBD1 (5 bases). CDR1 is SGHTS, CDR2 YDEGEE, per germline. The CDR3 is made up of 16 amino acids. Trimming left V 4 bases short and J 5 bases short, with 18 bases between. The CDR3 coding sequence is TGTGCCAGCAGCACATTCCCAGGGCACACAAATGAAAAACTGTTTTTT. Protein sequence: CASSTFPGHTNEKLFF.

This chain joins TRBV27 and TRBJ1-1; 7 bases map to TRBD1. This CDR3 comprises 17 residues. J lost 5 bases, V lost 3 bases, and 15 bases had no gene match. Germline V gene lookup returns CDR1 MNHEY and CDR2 SMNVEV (reference sequence). The CDR3 DNA follows: TGTGCCAGCAGTTTTTCTCCCGCCCGGACAGGCACTACTGAAGCTTTCTTT. Protein: CASSFSPARTGTTEAFF.

The rearrangement uses TRBV30 and TRBJ2-2, with 10 bases matching TRBD1. The germline gives CDR1 GTSNPN, CDR2 SVGIG (reference sequence). This CDR3 region has 17 residues. V lost 5 bases to trimming and J lost 0 bases; unmatched junction nucleotides: 9. The DNA for the CDR3 is TGTGCCTGGGACCGGGACAGGGGAAACGCGAACACCGGGGAGCTGTTTTTT. Its protein is CAWDRDRGNANTGELFF.

The chain links TRBV4-1 to TRBJ1-2; 8 bases line up with TRBD1. The junction had 2 bases not matched to a gene; V was cut back by 3 bases and J by 2 bases. CDR1 MGHRA and CDR2 YSYEKL come from the germline V gene. The CDR3 sequence is 14 residues long. The CDR3: CASSHDRGNYGYTF. CDR3 DNA sequence: TGCGCCAGCAGCCACGACAGGGGAAACTATGGCTACACCTTC.

The gene calls are TRBV5-5 and TRBJ1-2; D possibly corresponds to TRBD1 (5 bases). The CDR3 is 12 amino acids. Looked up from germline, CDR1 is SGHKS and CDR2 is YYEKEE (reference sequence). V was shortened by 7 bases and J by 4 bases, with 11 bases between the two germline ends. This chain's CDR3 is CASEGSAYGYTF. The CDR3 coding sequence is TGTGCCAGCGAGGGGTCTGCCTATGGCTACACCTTC.

This clone was seen once. CDR3 DNA sequence: TGTGCCAGCAGTGTAGGGACAGGGGAATATGGCTACACCTTC. Its protein is CASSVGTGEYGYTF. V gene TRBV6-4 combines with J gene TRBJ1-2; 10 bases are shared with TRBD1. Germline V lookup: CDR1 MRHNA, CDR2 SNTAGT. The CDR3 loop spans 14 amino acids. Losses at the gene ends were 4 bases for V and 5 bases for J; bases not matched to a gene: 4.

This chain connects TRBV29-1 to TRBJ1-2, with D unclear. Trimming removed 4 bases at V and 0 bases at J, with 6 bases between. The germline CDR1 and CDR2 sequences are SQVTM and ANQGSEA. The CDR3 sequence is 12 residues long. The CDR3 DNA is TGCAGCGTTGCGCAGACTAACTATGGCTACACCTTC. This translates into CSVAQTNYGYTF.

This rearrangement joins TRBV11-2 to TRBJ1-1; no firm D call. The germline V and J ends were trimmed by 5 bases and 3 bases, with 16 bases remaining between them. CDR1 is SGHAT and CDR2 is FQNNGV in the germline V gene. The CDR3 runs to 15 residues. CDR3 residues: CASSDLGTWDTEAFF. CDR3 bases: TGTGCCAGCAGCGACCTAGGTACCTGGGACACTGAAGCTTTCTTT.

The J gene is TRBJ1-1, the V gene TRBV9, with a tentative D call TRBD1 (5 bases). The CDR3 is 16 residues long. V lost 2 bases and J 1 base, leaving 15 bases between the germline ends. The germline V gene has CDR1 SGDLS and CDR2 YYNGEE. CDR3 sequence reads: CASSVEVMGRNTEAFF. The DNA for the CDR3 is TGTGCCAGCAGCGTGGAAGTAATGGGACGGAACACTGAAGCTTTCTTT.

This chain joins TRBV3-1 (or the pseudogene TRBV3-2) and TRBJ1-5; a possible D gene is TRBD1 (6 bases). CDR1 is LGHDT, CDR2 YNNKEL, per germline (reference sequence). The CDR3 extends over 16 amino acids. Trimming left V 0 bases short and J 3 bases short, with 12 bases between. CDR3 sequence reads: CASSQDFYRVNQPQHF. The CDR3 nucleotides read TGTGCCAGCAGCCAAGATTTCTACAGGGTCAATCAGCCCCAGCATTTT.

There are a few counts of this clone. The V call is TRBV20-1, the J call TRBJ1-2, with TRBD1 matching over 8 bases. CDR1 is DFQATT and CDR2 is SNEGSKA in the germline V gene (reference sequence). The V gene end was trimmed by 3 bases and the J gene end by 7 bases; junction bases not matched to a gene: 13. This CDR3 is 15 amino acids long. CDR3: CSASSRRDRSGGYTF. In DNA form, the CDR3 reads TGCAGTGCTAGTTCTCGGCGGGACAGGTCAGGTGGCTACACCTTC.

This chain uses TRBV21-1 with TRBJ1-4; the D call in the table, TRBD1, was not verified against the DNA. TRBV21-1 is listed as a pseudogene. This CDR3 spans 14 amino acids. The CDR3 reads CASSPGQEGEKLFF. The CDR3 bases are TGTGCCAGCAGTCCTGGACAGGAGGGTGAAAAACTGTTTTTT.

The rearrangement uses TRBV7-9 and TRBJ1-4; D gene ambiguous. The CDR3 consists of 17 residues. Trimming removed 3 bases from V and 0 bases from J, with 14 bases in between. From germline, CDR1 is SEHNR and CDR2 FQNEAQ (reference sequence). The CDR3, as DNA: TGTGCCAGCAGCTTCTCCCCTCCTGGCGCAACTAATGAAAAACTGTTTTTT. Its translation: CASSFSPPGATNEKLFF.

The table lists this clone with a count of one. The gene calls are TRBV6-2 or TRBV6-3 and TRBJ1-4; D is ambiguous. The CDR3 spans 19 residues. Germline V gene data show CDR1 as MNHEY and CDR2 as SVGEGT. V was trimmed by 0 bases and J by 0 bases, leaving 17 bases between them. CDR3 DNA: TGTGCCAGCAGTTACTCGATACTCCACAGACAAGCAACTAATGAAAAACTGTTTTTT. Residues: CASSYSILHRQATNEKLFF.

The chain recombines TRBV18 with TRBJ1-6; 7 bases line up with TRBD1. The CDR3 is 15 residues long. J lost 8 bases, V lost 2 bases, and 6 bases had no gene match. From germline, CDR1 is KGHSH and CDR2 LQKENI. The CDR3 DNA sequence: TGTGCCAGCTCACCATTGAGTACAGGGGATTCACCCCTCCACTTT. Its protein is CASSPLSTGDSPLHF.

This chain joins TRBV6-5 and TRBJ1-3; no firm D call. CDR1 and CDR2 from the germline V gene are MNHEY and SVGAGI. Trimming took off 8 bases at V and 0 bases at J, with 14 bases between the two ends. The length of the CDR3 is 15 residues. DNA of the CDR3: TGTGCCAGCCGCAACCAAGTAAACTCTGGAAACACCATATATTTT. This gives the protein CASRNQVNSGNTIYF.

This chain connects TRBV6-2 or TRBV6-3 to TRBJ2-1; 7 bases fit TRBD2. The germline gives CDR1 MNHEY, CDR2 SVGEGT. The CDR3 contains 12 residues. The V and J ends lost 5 bases and 11 bases, in that order; junction bases with no gene match: 6. As DNA, the CDR3 is TGTGCCAGCAGTCAAAGCGGGATCCAGCAGTTCTTC. It is translated as CASSQSGIQQFF.

The V gene is TRBV5-4, the J gene TRBJ2-1, with TRBD2 as a possible D gene (7 bases). Germline V gives CDR1 SGHNT, CDR2 YYREEE (reference sequence). The V end lost 4 bases, the J end lost 14 bases, and 16 bases lay between the germline ends. The CDR3 runs 12 residues. The CDR3 coding sequence is TGTGCCAGCAGCGGGGGGGGCGGGAGTGAGTTCTTC. As protein: CASSGGGGSEFF.

The rearrangement links TRBV19 to TRBJ1-4, with unresolved D. V was pared by 7 bases and J by 4 bases, with 13 bases between. Germline V gene data show CDR1 as LNHDA and CDR2 as SQIVND (reference sequence). The CDR3 runs 14 residues. CDR3 nucleotides: TGTGCCAGTATGTTGAGCGTACGTAATGAAAAACTGTTTTTT. Its protein is CASMLSVRNEKLFF.

This chain joins TRBV5-1 and TRBJ1-5; D not certain. The V end lost 4 bases, the J end lost 7 bases, and 12 bases lay between the germline ends. This CDR3 has 13 residues. Germline loops: CDR1 SGHRS, CDR2 YFSETQ. The DNA of the CDR3 is TGCGCCAGCAGCAAGGACGTTCAACAGCCCCAGCATTTT. Translated, it gives CASSKDVQQPQHF.

CDR3 loop: CASSYRRADTQYF. The CDR3 nucleotides read TGTGCCAGCAGCTATCGCCGGGCAGATACGCAGTATTTT. This sequence joins TRBV11-2 and TRBJ2-3; D gene ambiguous. Trimming left V 4 bases short and J 4 bases short, with 9 bases between. CDR1 is SGHAT, CDR2 FQNNGV, per germline. The CDR3 loop spans 13 amino acids.